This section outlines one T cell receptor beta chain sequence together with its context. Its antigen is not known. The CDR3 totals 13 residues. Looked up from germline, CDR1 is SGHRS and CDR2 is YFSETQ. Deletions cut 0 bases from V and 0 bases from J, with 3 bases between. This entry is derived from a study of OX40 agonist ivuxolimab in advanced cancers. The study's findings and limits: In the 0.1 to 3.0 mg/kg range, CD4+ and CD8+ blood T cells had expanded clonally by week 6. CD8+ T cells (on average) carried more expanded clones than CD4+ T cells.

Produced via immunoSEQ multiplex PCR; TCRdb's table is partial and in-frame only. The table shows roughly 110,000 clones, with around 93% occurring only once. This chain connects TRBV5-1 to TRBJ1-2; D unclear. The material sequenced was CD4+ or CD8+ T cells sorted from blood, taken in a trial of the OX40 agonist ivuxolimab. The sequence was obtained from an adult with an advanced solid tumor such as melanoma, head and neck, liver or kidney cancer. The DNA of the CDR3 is TGCGCCAGCAGCTTGGTATCTAACTATGGCTACACCTTC. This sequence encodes CASSLVSNYGYTF.